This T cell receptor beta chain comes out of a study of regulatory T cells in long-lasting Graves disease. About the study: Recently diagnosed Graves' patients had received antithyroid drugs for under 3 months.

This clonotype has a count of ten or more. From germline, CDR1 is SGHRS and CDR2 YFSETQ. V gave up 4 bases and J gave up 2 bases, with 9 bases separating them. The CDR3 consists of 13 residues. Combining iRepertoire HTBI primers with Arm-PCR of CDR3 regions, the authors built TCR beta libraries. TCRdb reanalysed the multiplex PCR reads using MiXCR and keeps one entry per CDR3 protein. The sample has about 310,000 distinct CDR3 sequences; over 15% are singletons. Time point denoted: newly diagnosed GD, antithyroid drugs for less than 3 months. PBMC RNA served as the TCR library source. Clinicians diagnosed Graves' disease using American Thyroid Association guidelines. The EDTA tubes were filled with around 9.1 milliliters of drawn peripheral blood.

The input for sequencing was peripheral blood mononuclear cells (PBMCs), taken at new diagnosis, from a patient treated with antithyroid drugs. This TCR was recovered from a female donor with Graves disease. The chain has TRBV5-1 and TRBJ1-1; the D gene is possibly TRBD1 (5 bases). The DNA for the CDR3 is TGCGCCAGCAGCGTTCAGGGAAACACTGAAGCTTTCTTT. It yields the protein CASSVQGNTEAFF.